A selection of T cell receptor beta chains follows, all from one sample in a study of blood T cell repertoires in COVID-19. TCRdb keeps only in-frame clones here, not all; method: immunoSEQ multiplex PCR. This sample has 200,000 to 300,000 clones, with approximately 90% found just once. Sequencing was carried out using PBMCs or T cells enriched from blood (not recorded which). Receptors were obtained from a man in his forties or fifties who had been exposed to COVID-19. CDR3s include the opening cysteine and the closing phenylalanine or tryptophan. The order of the fields is D gene, J gene, V gene, clone size, CDR3 DNA, CDR3 protein. The D gene is left open where the match is weak. Part of the rows lack a size; the others show once, few, many or a class for expanded clones.

d_call: TRBD2
j_call: TRBJ2-1
v_call: TRBV24-1
clone_size: NA
cdr3_nt: TGTGCCACCTCATCAGCGGGAGGGAATGGGAATGAGCAGTTCTTC
cdr3_aa: CATSSAGGNGNEQFF

d_call: NA
j_call: TRBJ1-2
v_call: TRBV28
clone_size: NA
cdr3_nt: TGTGCCAGCAGTTTATGGTATCAGGGTGGCTACACCTTC
cdr3_aa: CASSLWYQGGYTF

d_call: TRBD1
j_call: TRBJ1-2
v_call: TRBV29-1
clone_size: NA
cdr3_nt: TGCAGCGGAGGGACAGCCTATGGCTACACCTTC
cdr3_aa: CSGGTAYGYTF

d_call: TRBD1
j_call: TRBJ1-5
v_call: TRBV28
clone_size: NA
cdr3_nt: TGTGCCAGCAGCGCTTCATGGCCCAGGGGGCGGTGGAATCAGCCCCAGCATTTT
cdr3_aa: CASSASWPRGRWNQPQHF

d_call: NA
j_call: TRBJ1-6
v_call: TRBV11-2
clone_size: NA
cdr3_nt: TGTGCCAGCAGCCCGGACCCCCGGAGGTCACCCCTCCACTTT
cdr3_aa: CASSPDPRRSPLHF

d_call: NA
j_call: TRBJ1-1
v_call: TRBV2
clone_size: NA
cdr3_nt: TGTGCCAGCAGTCAGGACAGAGACACTGAAGCTTTCTTT
cdr3_aa: CASSQDRDTEAFF

d_call: TRBD1
j_call: TRBJ1-6
v_call: TRBV5-5
clone_size: NA
cdr3_nt: TGTGCCAGCAGTGGAGGGGGCATTTATAATTCACCCCTCCACTTT
cdr3_aa: CASSGGGIYNSPLHF

d_call: NA
j_call: TRBJ2-3
v_call: TRBV7-6
clone_size: once
cdr3_nt: TGTGCCAGCAGCTCCTTGGACAGTCCCAGCACAGATACGCAGTATTTT
cdr3_aa: CASSSLDSPSTDTQYF

d_call: TRBD1
j_call: TRBJ2-1
v_call: TRBV19
clone_size: once
cdr3_nt: TGTGCCAGTACCTCCGGGACAGGGATCCGACGAGAGTTCTTC
cdr3_aa: CASTSGTGIRREFF

d_call: TRBD1
j_call: TRBJ2-7
v_call: TRBV5-1
clone_size: NA
cdr3_nt: TGCGCCAGCAGCATTGGACAGGGGGGGGACGAGCAGTACTTC
cdr3_aa: CASSIGQGGDEQYF

d_call: TRBD1
j_call: TRBJ1-5
v_call: TRBV2
clone_size: NA
cdr3_nt: TGTGCCAGCAGAGGGACAGGGATTAGCAATCAGCCCCAGCATTTT
cdr3_aa: CASRGTGISNQPQHF

d_call: TRBD1
j_call: TRBJ1-2
v_call: TRBV5-8
clone_size: once
cdr3_nt: TGTGCCAGCAGCCTCAGACAGGGAGTCACTAACTATGGCTACACCTTC
cdr3_aa: CASSLRQGVTNYGYTF

d_call: NA
j_call: TRBJ1-4
v_call: TRBV18
clone_size: NA
cdr3_nt: TGTGCCAGCTCCTCGGGTCTTAATGAAAAACTGTTTTTT
cdr3_aa: CASSSGLNEKLFF

d_call: TRBD2
j_call: TRBJ2-3
v_call: TRBV5-1
clone_size: NA
cdr3_nt: TGCGCCAGCAGCTTCGGCGGGGGGGTCGGCACAGATACGCAGTATTTT
cdr3_aa: CASSFGGGVGTDTQYF

d_call: NA
j_call: TRBJ1-6
v_call: TRBV3-1/TRBV3-2
clone_size: NA
cdr3_nt: TGTGCCAGCAGCCAAGAAGGGGTATCACCCCTCCACTTT
cdr3_aa: CASSQEGVSPLHF

d_call: NA
j_call: TRBJ1-4
v_call: TRBV3-1/TRBV3-2
clone_size: NA
cdr3_nt: TGTGCCAGCAGCCAAGGACTGGAAGGTGCAAAACTGTTTTTT
cdr3_aa: CASSQGLEGAKLFF

d_call: TRBD1
j_call: TRBJ1-4
v_call: TRBV20-1
clone_size: once
cdr3_nt: TGCAGTGCTAGTTCATACAGGGGGATGCAGGTGGTTAATGAAAAACTGTTTTTT
cdr3_aa: CSASSYRGMQVVNEKLFF

d_call: NA
j_call: TRBJ1-4
v_call: TRBV19
clone_size: NA
cdr3_nt: TGTGCCAGTAGATCGGGGACTATTTACGCGACTAATGAAAAACTGTTTTTT
cdr3_aa: CASRSGTIYATNEKLFF

d_call: TRBD1
j_call: TRBJ2-1
v_call: TRBV11-1
clone_size: NA
cdr3_nt: TGTGCCAGCAGCTACAATCAGGGGGCCGATGAGCAGTTCTTC
cdr3_aa: CASSYNQGADEQFF

d_call: NA
j_call: TRBJ1-1
v_call: TRBV4-1
clone_size: NA
cdr3_nt: TGCGCCAGCAGCCGTTTCCCGTTCAGCAGGGGCACTGAAGCTTTCTTT
cdr3_aa: CASSRFPFSRGTEAFF

d_call: NA
j_call: TRBJ1-2
v_call: TRBV5-1
clone_size: NA
cdr3_nt: TGCGCCAGCGGAAACGGGATCGCCTATGGCTACACCTTC
cdr3_aa: CASGNGIAYGYTF

d_call: NA
j_call: TRBJ2-5
v_call: TRBV6-5
clone_size: NA
cdr3_nt: TGTGCCAGCAGTCCAAAGTGGGGCAGCCAAGAGACCCAGTACTTC
cdr3_aa: CASSPKWGSQETQYF

d_call: TRBD1
j_call: TRBJ2-2
v_call: TRBV5-1
clone_size: NA
cdr3_nt: TGCGCCAGCAGCTTCGCACAGGGGGACACCGGGGAGCTGTTTTTT
cdr3_aa: CASSFAQGDTGELFF

d_call: TRBD1
j_call: TRBJ1-1
v_call: TRBV15
clone_size: NA
cdr3_nt: TGTGCCACCAGCGCGGCAGGGGGGTCGAACACTGAAGCTTTCTTT
cdr3_aa: CATSAAGGSNTEAFF

d_call: NA
j_call: TRBJ2-1
v_call: TRBV29-1
clone_size: NA
cdr3_nt: TGCAGCGGCTCCCAGGGCGGGACCAAGCAGTTCTTC
cdr3_aa: CSGSQGGTKQFF

d_call: TRBD1
j_call: TRBJ2-7
v_call: TRBV5-1
clone_size: once
cdr3_nt: TGCGCCAGCAGCTCACAGGGGAGCGAGCAGTACTTC
cdr3_aa: CASSSQGSEQYF

d_call: NA
j_call: TRBJ1-5
v_call: TRBV6-5
clone_size: NA
cdr3_nt: TGTGCCAGCACTGCCGGGGTCGGTCAGCCCCAGCATTTT
cdr3_aa: CASTAGVGQPQHF

d_call: NA
j_call: TRBJ1-6
v_call: TRBV19
clone_size: NA
cdr3_nt: TGTGCCAGTGGAGGGCTCTCCTATAATTCACCCCTCCACTTT
cdr3_aa: CASGGLSYNSPLHF

d_call: TRBD2
j_call: TRBJ2-1
v_call: TRBV27
clone_size: NA
cdr3_nt: TGTGCCAGCAGTTCAAGCGGGAGGTACAATGAGCAGTTCTTC
cdr3_aa: CASSSSGRYNEQFF

d_call: NA
j_call: TRBJ1-6
v_call: TRBV10-3
clone_size: NA
cdr3_nt: TGTGCCATCAGTGAACGGTGGGGCGAAGGATCACCCCTCCACTTT
cdr3_aa: CAISERWGEGSPLHF

d_call: TRBD2
j_call: TRBJ2-2
v_call: TRBV10-2
clone_size: NA
cdr3_nt: TGCGCCAGCAGATTTTCGGGGGGCACCGGGGAGCTGTTTTTT
cdr3_aa: CASRFSGGTGELFF

d_call: TRBD2
j_call: TRBJ2-3
v_call: TRBV7-3
clone_size: NA
cdr3_nt: TGTGCCAGCAGCCGAACGACTAGCCTGGGAGATACGCAGTATTTT
cdr3_aa: CASSRTTSLGDTQYF

d_call: NA
j_call: TRBJ1-3
v_call: TRBV7-6
clone_size: NA
cdr3_nt: TGTGCCAGCAGTCTTGGAAACACCATATATTTT
cdr3_aa: CASSLGNTIYF

d_call: TRBD1
j_call: TRBJ2-5
v_call: TRBV18
clone_size: NA
cdr3_nt: TGTGCCAGCTCCCTAAGACAGGGTCCATGGCGGGAGACCCAGTACTTC
cdr3_aa: CASSLRQGPWRETQYF

d_call: TRBD2
j_call: TRBJ2-1
v_call: TRBV27
clone_size: NA
cdr3_nt: TGTGCCAGCAGTTTGCTAGCGGGGTACAATGAGCAGTTCTTC
cdr3_aa: CASSLLAGYNEQFF

d_call: TRBD1
j_call: TRBJ1-4
v_call: TRBV11-2
clone_size: NA
cdr3_nt: TGTGCCAGCAGAGCGACAGGGTCTGAAAAACTGTTTTTT
cdr3_aa: CASRATGSEKLFF

d_call: TRBD1
j_call: TRBJ2-7
v_call: TRBV6-2/TRBV6-3
clone_size: NA
cdr3_nt: TGTGCCAGCAGTCTTGGACAGGGCTACTCCTACGAGCAGTACTTC
cdr3_aa: CASSLGQGYSYEQYF

d_call: NA
j_call: TRBJ1-1
v_call: TRBV6-5
clone_size: NA
cdr3_nt: TGTGCCACACGAAACAGGGTAGCTGAAGCTTTCTTT
cdr3_aa: CATRNRVAEAFF

d_call: TRBD1
j_call: TRBJ1-5
v_call: TRBV19
clone_size: NA
cdr3_nt: TGTGCCAGTAGCGTTCTTCCGGGACAGGGGGTGCAGCCCCAGCATTTT
cdr3_aa: CASSVLPGQGVQPQHF

d_call: NA
j_call: TRBJ2-2
v_call: TRBV18
clone_size: NA
cdr3_nt: TGTGCCAGCTCACCGCCTAGCGTTACCGGGGAGCTGTTTTTT
cdr3_aa: CASSPPSVTGELFF

d_call: NA
j_call: TRBJ1-6
v_call: TRBV5-6
clone_size: NA
cdr3_nt: TGTGCCAGCAGCTTCACCTCCCCGGGACGGGGGAATTCACCCCTCCACTTT
cdr3_aa: CASSFTSPGRGNSPLHF

d_call: NA
j_call: TRBJ1-1
v_call: TRBV5-6
clone_size: NA
cdr3_nt: TGTGCCAGCAGCCCGCGGGGGGCTTATAGGGGTACGACTGAAGCTTTCTTT
cdr3_aa: CASSPRGAYRGTTEAFF

d_call: NA
j_call: TRBJ1-4
v_call: TRBV6-5
clone_size: NA
cdr3_nt: TGTGCCAGCAGTCCTTGGGGGGAGAGTGAAAAACTGTTTTTT
cdr3_aa: CASSPWGESEKLFF

d_call: TRBD2
j_call: TRBJ2-1
v_call: TRBV6-5
clone_size: once
cdr3_nt: TGTGCCAGCAGTCCTAGCGGGGGAGGAAAGCAGTTCTTC
cdr3_aa: CASSPSGGGKQFF

d_call: NA
j_call: TRBJ1-6
v_call: TRBV6-5
clone_size: NA
cdr3_nt: TGTGCCAGCAGGTCCGACAGACACTATAATTCACCCCTCCACTTT
cdr3_aa: CASRSDRHYNSPLHF

d_call: NA
j_call: TRBJ1-5
v_call: TRBV24-1
clone_size: NA
cdr3_nt: TGTGCCACCAGTGATTTAAAGTACAGTCAGCCCCAGCATTTT
cdr3_aa: CATSDLKYSQPQHF

d_call: NA
j_call: TRBJ2-6
v_call: TRBV7-3
clone_size: NA
cdr3_nt: TGTGCCAGCAGCTGGCAGGGGAGGGCCTCTGGGGCCAACGTCCTGACTTTC
cdr3_aa: CASSWQGRASGANVLTF

d_call: NA
j_call: TRBJ1-2
v_call: TRBV5-1
clone_size: NA
cdr3_nt: TGCGCCAGCAGCTTGGAACAGGGTGGCTATGGCTACACCTTC
cdr3_aa: CASSLEQGGYGYTF

d_call: TRBD2
j_call: TRBJ2-2
v_call: TRBV5-1
clone_size: NA
cdr3_nt: TGCGCCAGCAGCCCGAGGACTAGCTACACCGGGGAGCTGTTTTTT
cdr3_aa: CASSPRTSYTGELFF

d_call: NA
j_call: TRBJ1-1
v_call: TRBV6-2/TRBV6-3
clone_size: NA
cdr3_nt: TGTGCCAGCAGTTTAGTAAACACTGAAGCTTTCTTT
cdr3_aa: CASSLVNTEAFF

d_call: NA
j_call: TRBJ1-1
v_call: TRBV2
clone_size: NA
cdr3_nt: TGTGCCAGCAGTGAGGGTAGGGGCACTGAAGCTTTCTTT
cdr3_aa: CASSEGRGTEAFF

d_call: TRBD1
j_call: TRBJ2-2
v_call: TRBV24-1
clone_size: NA
cdr3_nt: TGTGCCACCAGTGATTCTGCCGGGACAGTCCTCGCGAACACCGGGGAGCTGTTTTTT
cdr3_aa: CATSDSAGTVLANTGELFF

d_call: NA
j_call: TRBJ1-2
v_call: TRBV19
clone_size: NA
cdr3_nt: TGTGCCAGTAGTATATTTGAGGGTTACTATGGCTACACCTTC
cdr3_aa: CASSIFEGYYGYTF